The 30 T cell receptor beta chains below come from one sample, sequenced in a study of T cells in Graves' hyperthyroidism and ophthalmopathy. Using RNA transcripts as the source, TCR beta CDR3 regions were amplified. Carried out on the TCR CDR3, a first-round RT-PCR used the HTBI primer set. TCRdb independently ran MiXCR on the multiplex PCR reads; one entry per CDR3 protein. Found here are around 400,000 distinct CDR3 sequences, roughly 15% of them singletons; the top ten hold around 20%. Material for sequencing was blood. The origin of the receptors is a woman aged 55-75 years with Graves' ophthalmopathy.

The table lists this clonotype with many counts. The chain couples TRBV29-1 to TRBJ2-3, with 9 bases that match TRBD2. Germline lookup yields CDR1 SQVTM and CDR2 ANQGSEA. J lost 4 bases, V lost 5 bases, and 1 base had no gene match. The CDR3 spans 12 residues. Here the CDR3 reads CSVQREADTQYF. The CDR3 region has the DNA TGCAGCGTTCAGCGGGAGGCAGATACGCAGTATTTT.

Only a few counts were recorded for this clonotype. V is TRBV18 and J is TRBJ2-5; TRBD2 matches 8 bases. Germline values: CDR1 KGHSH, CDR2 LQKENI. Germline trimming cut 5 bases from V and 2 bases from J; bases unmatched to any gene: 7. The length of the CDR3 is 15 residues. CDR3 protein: CASSKLAEVQETQYF. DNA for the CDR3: TGTGCCAGCTCAAAACTAGCGGAGGTACAAGAGACCCAGTACTTC.

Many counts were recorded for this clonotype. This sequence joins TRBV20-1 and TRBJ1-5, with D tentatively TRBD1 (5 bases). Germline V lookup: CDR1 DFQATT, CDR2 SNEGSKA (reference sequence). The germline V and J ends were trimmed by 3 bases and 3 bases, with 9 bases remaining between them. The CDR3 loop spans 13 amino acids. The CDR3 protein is CSASAGINQPQHF. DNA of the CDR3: TGCAGTGCTAGCGCAGGGATCAATCAGCCCCAGCATTTT.

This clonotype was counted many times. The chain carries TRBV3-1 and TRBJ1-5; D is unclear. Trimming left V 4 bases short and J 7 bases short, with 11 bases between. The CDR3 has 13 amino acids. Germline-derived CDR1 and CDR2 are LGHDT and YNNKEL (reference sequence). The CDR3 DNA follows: TGTGCCAGCAGCCCACGGGAGTCCCAGCCCCAGCATTTT. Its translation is CASSPRESQPQHF.

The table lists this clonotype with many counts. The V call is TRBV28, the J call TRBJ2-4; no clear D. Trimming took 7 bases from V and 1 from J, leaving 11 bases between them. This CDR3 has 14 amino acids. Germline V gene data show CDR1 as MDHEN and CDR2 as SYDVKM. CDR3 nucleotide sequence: TGTGCCAGCAATAGGGCCGGGGCCAAAAACATTCAGTACTTC. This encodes CASNRAGAKNIQYF.

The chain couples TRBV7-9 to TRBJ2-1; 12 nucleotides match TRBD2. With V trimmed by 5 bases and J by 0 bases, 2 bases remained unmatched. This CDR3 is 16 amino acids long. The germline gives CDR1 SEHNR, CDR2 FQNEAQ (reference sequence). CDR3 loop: CASSRTSGASYNEQFF. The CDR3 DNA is TGTGCCAGCAGCCGGACTAGCGGGGCCTCCTACAATGAGCAGTTCTTC. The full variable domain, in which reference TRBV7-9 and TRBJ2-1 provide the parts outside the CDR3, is DTGVSQNPRHKITKRGQNVTFRCDPISEHNRLYWYRQTLGQGPEFLTYFQNEAQLEKSRLLSDRFSAERPKGSFSTLEIQRTEQGDSAMYLCASSRTSGASYNEQFFGPGTRLTVL.

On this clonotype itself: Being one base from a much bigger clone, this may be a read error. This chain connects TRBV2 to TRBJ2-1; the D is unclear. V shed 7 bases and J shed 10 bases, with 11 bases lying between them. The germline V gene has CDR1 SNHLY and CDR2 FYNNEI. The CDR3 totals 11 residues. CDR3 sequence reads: CASTEHGEQFF. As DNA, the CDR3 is TGTGCCAGCACCGAACACGGGGAGCAGTTCTTC.

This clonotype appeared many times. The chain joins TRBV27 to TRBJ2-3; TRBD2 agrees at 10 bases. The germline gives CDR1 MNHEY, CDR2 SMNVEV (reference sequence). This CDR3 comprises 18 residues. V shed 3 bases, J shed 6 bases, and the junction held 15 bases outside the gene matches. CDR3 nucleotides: TGTGCCAGCAGTTTCTTCAACCGACTAGCGGGCCGGGGGGATACGCAGTATTTT. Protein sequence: CASSFFNRLAGRGDTQYF.

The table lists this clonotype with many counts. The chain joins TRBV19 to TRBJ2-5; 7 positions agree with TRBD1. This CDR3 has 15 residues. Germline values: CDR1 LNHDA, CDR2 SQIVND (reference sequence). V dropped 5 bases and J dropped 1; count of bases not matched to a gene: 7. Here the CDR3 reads CASSLTRTGQETQYF. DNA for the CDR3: TGTGCCAGTAGTCTAACACGGACAGGCCAAGAGACCCAGTACTTC.

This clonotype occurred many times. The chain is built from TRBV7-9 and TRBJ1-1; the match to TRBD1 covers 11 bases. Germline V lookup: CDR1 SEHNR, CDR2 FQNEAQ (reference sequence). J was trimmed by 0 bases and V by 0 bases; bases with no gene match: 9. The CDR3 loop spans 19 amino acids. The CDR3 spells CASSLAHRDRGYLNTEAFF. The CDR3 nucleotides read TGTGCCAGCAGCTTAGCTCACCGGGACAGGGGGTATTTGAACACTGAAGCTTTCTTT.

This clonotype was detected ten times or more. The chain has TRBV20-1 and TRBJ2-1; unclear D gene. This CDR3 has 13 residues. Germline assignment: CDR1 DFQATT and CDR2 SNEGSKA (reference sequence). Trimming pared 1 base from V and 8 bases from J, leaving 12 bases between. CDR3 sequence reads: CSARVLSLDEQFF. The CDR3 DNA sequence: TGCAGTGCTAGAGTGCTCTCCTTAGATGAGCAGTTCTTC.

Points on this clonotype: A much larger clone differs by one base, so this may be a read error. Here the CDR3 reads CASRDGLTYEQYF. The CDR3 DNA follows: TGTGCCAGCAGAGATGGGCTCACCTACGAGCAGTACTTC. The chain uses TRBV6-2 or TRBV6-3 and TRBJ2-7; no clear D gene. The germline V gene has CDR1 MNHEY and CDR2 SVGEGT. V was shortened by 6 bases and J by 2 bases, with 11 bases between the two germline ends. CDR3 size: 13 residues.

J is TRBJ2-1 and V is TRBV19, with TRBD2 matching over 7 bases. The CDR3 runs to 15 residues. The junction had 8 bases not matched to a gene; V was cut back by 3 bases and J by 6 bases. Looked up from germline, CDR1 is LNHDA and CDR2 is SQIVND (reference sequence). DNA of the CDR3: TGTGCCAGTAGTATCGGGCTAGCGGAAATCAATGAGCAGTTCTTC. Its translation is CASSIGLAEINEQFF.

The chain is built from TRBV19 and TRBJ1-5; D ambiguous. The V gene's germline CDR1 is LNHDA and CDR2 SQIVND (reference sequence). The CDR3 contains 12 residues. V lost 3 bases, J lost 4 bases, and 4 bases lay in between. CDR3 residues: CASSIRNQPQHF. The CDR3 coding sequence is TGTGCCAGTAGTATCAGGAATCAGCCCCAGCATTTT.

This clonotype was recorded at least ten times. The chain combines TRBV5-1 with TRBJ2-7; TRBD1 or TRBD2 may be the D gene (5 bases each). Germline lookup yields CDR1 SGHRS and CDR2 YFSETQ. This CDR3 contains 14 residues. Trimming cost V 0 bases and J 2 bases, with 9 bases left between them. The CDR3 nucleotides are TGCGCCAGCAGCTTGGAAGGGGACCCCTACGAGCAGTACTTC. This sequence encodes CASSLEGDPYEQYF.

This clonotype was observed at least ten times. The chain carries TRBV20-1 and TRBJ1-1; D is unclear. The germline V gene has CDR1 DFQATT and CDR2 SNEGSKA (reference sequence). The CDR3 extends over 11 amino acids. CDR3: CGTAQNTEAFF. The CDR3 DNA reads TGCGGTACGGCCCAGAACACTGAAGCTTTCTTT.

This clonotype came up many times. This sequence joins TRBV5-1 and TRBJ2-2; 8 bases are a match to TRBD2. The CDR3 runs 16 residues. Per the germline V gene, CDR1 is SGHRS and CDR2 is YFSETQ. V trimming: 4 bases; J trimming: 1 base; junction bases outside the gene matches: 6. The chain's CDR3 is CASSLSGRGNTGELFF. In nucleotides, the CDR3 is TGCGCCAGCAGCCTCAGCGGGAGAGGGAACACCGGGGAGCTGTTTTTT.

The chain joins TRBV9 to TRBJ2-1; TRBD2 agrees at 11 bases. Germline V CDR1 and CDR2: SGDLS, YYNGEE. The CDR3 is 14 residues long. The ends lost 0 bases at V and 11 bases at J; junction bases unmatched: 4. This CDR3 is CASSVAGTSGQQFF. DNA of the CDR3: TGTGCCAGCAGCGTAGCCGGGACTAGCGGCCAGCAGTTCTTC.

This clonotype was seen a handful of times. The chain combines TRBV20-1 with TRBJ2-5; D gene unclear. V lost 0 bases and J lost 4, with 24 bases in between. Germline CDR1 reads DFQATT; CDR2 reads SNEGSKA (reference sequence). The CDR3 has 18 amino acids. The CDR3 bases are TGCAGTGCTAGAGATATCATTTCGGCAGATAGGATAATAGAGACCCAGTACTTC. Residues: CSARDIISADRIIETQYF.

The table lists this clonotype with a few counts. The CDR3: CASSLTPQGASSGANVLTF. CDR3 in DNA: TGTGCCAGCAGTTTAACCCCCCAGGGGGCAAGCTCTGGGGCCAACGTCCTGACTTTC. The chain has TRBV6-2 or TRBV6-3 and TRBJ2-6; the match to TRBD1 covers 8 bases. V lost 4 bases and J lost 0; bases outside the gene matches: 11. This CDR3 region has 19 residues. The germline gives CDR1 MNHEY, CDR2 SVGEGT.

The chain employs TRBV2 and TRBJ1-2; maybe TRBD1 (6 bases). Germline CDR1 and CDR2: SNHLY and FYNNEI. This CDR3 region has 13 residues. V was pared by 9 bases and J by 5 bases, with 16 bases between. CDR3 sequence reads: CASARGGGYGYTF. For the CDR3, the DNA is TGTGCCAGTGCTCGTGGGGGCGGTTATGGCTACACCTTC.

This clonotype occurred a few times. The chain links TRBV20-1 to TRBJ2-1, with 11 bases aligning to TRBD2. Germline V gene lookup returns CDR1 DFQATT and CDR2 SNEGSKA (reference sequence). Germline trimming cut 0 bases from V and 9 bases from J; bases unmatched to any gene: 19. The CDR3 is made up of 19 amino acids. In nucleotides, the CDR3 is TGCAGTGCTAGAGATCTAGCGGGAGGTCCCTCGCCCCGCTCGGGTGAGCAGTTCTTC. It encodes CSARDLAGGPSPRSGEQFF.

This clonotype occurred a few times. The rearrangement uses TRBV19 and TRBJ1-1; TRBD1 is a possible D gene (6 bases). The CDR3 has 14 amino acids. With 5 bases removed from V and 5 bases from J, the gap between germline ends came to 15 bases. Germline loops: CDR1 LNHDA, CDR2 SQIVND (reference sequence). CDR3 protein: CASSFQQGGTEAFF. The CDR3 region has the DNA TGTGCCAGTAGTTTCCAACAGGGTGGGACTGAAGCTTTCTTT.

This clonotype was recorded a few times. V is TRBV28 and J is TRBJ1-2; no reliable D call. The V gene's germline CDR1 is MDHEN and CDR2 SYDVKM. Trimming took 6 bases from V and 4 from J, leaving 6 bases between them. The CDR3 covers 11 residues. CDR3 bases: TGTGCCAGCAGCCCCTCCTATGGCTACACCTTC. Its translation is CASSPSYGYTF.

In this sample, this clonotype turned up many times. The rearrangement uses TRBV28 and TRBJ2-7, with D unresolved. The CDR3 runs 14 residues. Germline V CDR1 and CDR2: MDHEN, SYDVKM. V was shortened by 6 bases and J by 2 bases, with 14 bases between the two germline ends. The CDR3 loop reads CASRKDSPPYEQYF. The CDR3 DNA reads TGTGCCAGCAGGAAAGACTCGCCTCCCTACGAGCAGTACTTC.

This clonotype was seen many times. This chain's CDR3 is CASSKPSGRGLGETQYF. The CDR3 region has the DNA TGTGCCAGCAGTAAACCCTCCGGACGGGGACTAGGGGAGACCCAGTACTTC. V usage is TRBV6-2 or TRBV6-3 and J usage is TRBJ2-5; 8 nucleotides line up with TRBD2. The CDR3 runs 17 residues. Germline trimming cut 5 bases from V and 5 bases from J; bases unmatched to any gene: 16. CDR1 is MNHEY, CDR2 SVGEGT, per germline.

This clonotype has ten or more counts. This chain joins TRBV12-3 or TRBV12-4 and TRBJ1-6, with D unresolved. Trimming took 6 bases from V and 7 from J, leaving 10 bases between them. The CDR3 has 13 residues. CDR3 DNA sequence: TGTGCCAGCAGAACAAGGGTGAATTCACCCCTCCACTTT. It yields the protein CASRTRVNSPLHF.

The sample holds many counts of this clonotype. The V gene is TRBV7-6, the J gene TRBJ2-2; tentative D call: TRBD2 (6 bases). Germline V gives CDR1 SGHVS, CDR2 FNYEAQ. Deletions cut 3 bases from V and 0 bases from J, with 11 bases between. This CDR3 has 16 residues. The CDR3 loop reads CASSFVGLPNTGELFF. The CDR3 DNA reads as TGTGCCAGCAGCTTCGTCGGACTACCGAACACCGGGGAGCTGTTTTTT.

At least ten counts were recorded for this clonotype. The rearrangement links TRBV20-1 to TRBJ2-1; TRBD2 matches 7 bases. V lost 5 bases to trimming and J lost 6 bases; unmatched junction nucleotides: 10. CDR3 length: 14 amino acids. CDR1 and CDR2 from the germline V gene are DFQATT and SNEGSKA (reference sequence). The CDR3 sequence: CSARDYRSPNEQFF. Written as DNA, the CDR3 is TGCAGTGCTCGGGACTATAGGTCCCCCAATGAGCAGTTCTTC.

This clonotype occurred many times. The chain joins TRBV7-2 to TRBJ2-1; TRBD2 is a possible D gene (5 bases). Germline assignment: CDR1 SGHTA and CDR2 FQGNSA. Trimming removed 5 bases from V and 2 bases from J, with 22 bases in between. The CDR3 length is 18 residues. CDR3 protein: CASSGLDLSVDPYNEQFF. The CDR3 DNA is TGTGCCAGCAGCGGACTGGACTTGAGCGTCGACCCCTACAATGAGCAGTTCTTC.